A selection of T cell receptor beta chains follows, all from one sample in a study of siplizumab effects on memory and regulatory T cells. Data came from immunoSEQ multiplex PCR; TCRdb stores just in-frame clones and leaves some out. The sample lists more than 95,000 clones, over 90% seen once, with 0.55% to 0.8% in the top ten. Sample: Tregs sorted from blood. The origin of the receptors is a human donor in good health. Both conserved end residues are trimmed from each CDR3. A D gene is named only where the DNA matches it firmly.

CDR3 length: 11
D gene: -
V gene: TRBV7-2
J gene: TRBJ1-5
CDR3 protein: ASSLAMDQPQH

CDR3 length: 14
D gene: TRBD1
V gene: TRBV6-1
J gene: TRBJ1-1
CDR3 protein: ASSERRGLSNTEAF

CDR3 length: 13
D gene: -
V gene: TRBV5-8
J gene: TRBJ2-5
CDR3 protein: ASSLVTGTGETQY

CDR3 length: 15
D gene: -
V gene: TRBV15
J gene: TRBJ2-4
CDR3 protein: ATSRARAGGLLNIQY

CDR3 length: 12
D gene: TRBD1
V gene: TRBV19
J gene: TRBJ1-2
CDR3 protein: ASSRTGGDYGYT

CDR3 length: 12
D gene: -
V gene: TRBV4-2
J gene: TRBJ2-3
CDR3 protein: ASSQDWGTDTQY

CDR3 length: 13
D gene: TRBD1
V gene: TRBV28
J gene: TRBJ1-5
CDR3 protein: ASRTPGGRNQPQH

CDR3 length: 9
D gene: -
V gene: TRBV20-1
J gene: TRBJ1-1
CDR3 protein: SARGATEAF

CDR3 length: 14
D gene: -
V gene: TRBV6-1
J gene: TRBJ2-5
CDR3 protein: ASSEQLFFQGETQY

CDR3 length: 14
D gene: -
V gene: TRBV4-2
J gene: TRBJ1-1
CDR3 protein: ASSHARGSMNTEAF

CDR3 length: 10
D gene: -
V gene: TRBV5-1
J gene: TRBJ1-1
CDR3 protein: ASSPDSTEAF

CDR3 length: 11
D gene: -
V gene: TRBV11-2
J gene: TRBJ2-6
CDR3 protein: ASSFHGANVLT

CDR3 length: 13
D gene: -
V gene: TRBV19
J gene: TRBJ1-5
CDR3 protein: ASSRAGPGNQPQH

CDR3 length: 12
D gene: -
V gene: TRBV5-1
J gene: TRBJ2-7
CDR3 protein: ASSLTASSYEQY

CDR3 length: 13
D gene: TRBD1
V gene: TRBV6-1
J gene: TRBJ1-2
CDR3 protein: ASRNGQGGNYGYT

CDR3 length: 13
D gene: -
V gene: TRBV4-1
J gene: TRBJ2-2
CDR3 protein: ASSRRDSNTGELF

CDR3 length: 12
D gene: -
V gene: TRBV6-5
J gene: TRBJ2-7
CDR3 protein: ASRSSSTAYEQY

CDR3 length: 13
D gene: TRBD2
V gene: TRBV19
J gene: TRBJ2-1
CDR3 protein: ASMASGSPYNEQF

CDR3 length: 10
D gene: TRBD1
V gene: TRBV9
J gene: TRBJ2-4
CDR3 protein: ASSRTGGIQY

CDR3 length: 12
D gene: -
V gene: TRBV5-1
J gene: TRBJ2-7
CDR3 protein: ASSFRDTSYEQY

CDR3 length: 14
D gene: TRBD2
V gene: TRBV4-1
J gene: TRBJ2-3
CDR3 protein: ASSQDWGTSADTQY

CDR3 length: 10
D gene: -
V gene: TRBV19
J gene: TRBJ2-5
CDR3 protein: ASSIERETQY

CDR3 length: 13
D gene: TRBD2
V gene: TRBV7-3
J gene: TRBJ2-7
CDR3 protein: ASSLAGGDRYEQY